This T cell receptor beta chain is from a study of CD4 T cells in relation to SARS-CoV-2 and coronaviruses. About the research overall: The HLA restriction of the shared crossreactive spike epitopes was mapped.

Per the germline V gene, CDR1 is LGHDT and CDR2 is YNNKEL (reference sequence). The CDR3 extends over 14 amino acids. Trimming pared 5 bases from V and 7 bases from J, leaving 14 bases between. Study outcomes and limitations: In around three fifths of donors, memory CD4+ clonotypes crossrecognized SARS-CoV-2 and at least one common cold coronavirus spike.

With respect to this clone: Its antigen is not identified.

Uncultured naive and memory CD4+ T cells supplied DNA for deep TCR-beta sequencing. The protocol was immunoSEQ multiplex PCR, while the TCRdb copy is restricted to in-frame clones and leaves out a portion. The table shows 60,000 to 75,000 clones, with just over 90% occurring only once. CD4+ T cells from unexposed donors were obtained before the COVID-19 pandemic (2011-2018). The clonotype originates from a human donor in good health. The chain employs TRBV3-1 (or the pseudogene TRBV3-2) and TRBJ2-2; D is possibly TRBD2 (6 bases). Sequencing was done on a sample of naive CD4+ T cells from PBMCs. Subset meaning: naive CD4+ T cells isolated by negative enrichment. In DNA form, the CDR3 reads TGTGCCAGCAGCTCGGGACTCACGGGCGGGGAGCTGTTTTTT. Its translation: CASSSGLTGGELFF.